This paragraph covers one T cell receptor beta chain sequence. Its specificity is not known. The data belong to a study of CD8 T cells in ankylosing spondylitis. Regarding the study as a whole: It was reported that disease-linked clones were significantly enriched in matched ankylosing spondylitis synovial fluid.

TCRdb processed the 5' RACE reads anew with MiXCR; each CDR3 protein has one entry. The sample holds 200,000 to 250,000 distinct CDR3 sequences, over 9.5% seen once. Germline V gene lookup returns CDR1 LGHDT and CDR2 YNNKEL (reference sequence). This CDR3 has 19 residues. V was pared by 10 bases and J by 0 bases, with 19 bases of the junction left unmatched. This clonotype was obtained from a male donor with ankylosing spondylitis or in good health (not recorded which). The sequencing sample was made of blood, either unsorted or a sorted T cell fraction (not recorded which). The V and J genes are TRBV3-1 and TRBJ2-3, with 10 bases fitting TRBD2. The CDR3 DNA reads as TGTGCCATCTGTTCATGGACTAGCGGAGGCTCGGCTAGCACAGATACGCAGTATTTT. Its protein is CAICSWTSGGSASTDTQYF.